This T cell receptor beta chain was observed in a study of OX40 agonist ivuxolimab in advanced cancers. In the study overall: Ivuxolimab was an agonistic, fully human IgG2 monoclonal antibody directed against OX40 (CD134), a costimulatory receptor. Intravenous ivuxolimab was administered to patients every 2 weeks at six dose levels: 0.01, 0.1, 0.3, 1.5, 3 and 10 mg/kg. A male proportion of nearly 85% and a mean age of approximately 58 years, ranging from 23 to 79, were recorded for the dose-escalation cohort. Prior anti-PD-1, anti-PD-L1 or anti-CTLA-4 therapy was permitted, and checkpoint inhibitors had been received by roughly 40% of dose-escalation patients. Among the roughly 54 dose-escalation patients, approximately 20 had hepatocellular carcinoma, approximately 15 melanoma, 9 renal cell carcinoma and 9 head and neck cancer. The purpose of peripheral TCRbeta sequencing was to test whether ivuxolimab changed TCR sequence diversity and led to clonal T-cell expansion. The paper covers the monotherapy dose-escalation part of the phase I ivuxolimab trial, which included N of about 51 patients. Partial responses occurred in three dose-escalation patients: two with cutaneous melanoma and one with hepatocellular carcinoma. Overall study results and their limits: After ivuxolimab, expanded clones were on average more numerous among CD8+ T cells than among CD4+ T cells. Antigen specificity was not determined for the clonally expanded peripheral T cells. At doses of 0.1 to 3.0 mg/kg, clonal expansion of both CD4+ and CD8+ T cells in blood was seen between baseline and week 6. Low levels of normalized T-cell clonal expansion were also seen in some patients who did not respond. In the 0.1-3.0 mg/kg groups, partial responders had among the lowest normalized peripheral clonal expansion, particularly in CD8+ T cells.

As for this clone: Its antigen is not yet known. No base-level quality is on record; no much larger clone is a single base apart.

The trial excluded patients who had a history of autoimmune disease or were on systemic immunosuppression. Peripheral blood for TCR sequencing was collected from all dose cohorts at baseline, on cycle 4 day 1, and on cycle 7 day 1. The samples were drawn from a first-in-human, open-label, multicenter phase I dose-escalation trial of ivuxolimab. The trial enrolled adults with locally advanced or metastatic head and neck squamous cell, hepatocellular, melanoma or renal cell carcinoma. Before TCR sequencing, CD4+ and CD8+ T cells were separately sorted from peripheral blood. The CDR3 starts with the cysteine, ends with the phenylalanine, and has 15 residues. Only CDR3 DNA is held: 45 bases, read in frame from base 1. For CDR1 and CDR2, the germline V gene lists SGHTA and FQGNSA. V is clipped by 3 bases and J by 1 base, and the sequence between their germline boundaries is 12 bases long. For sequencing of the TCRbeta CDR3 region, genomic DNA was extracted from the sorted cells. The immunoSEQ Assay was used to sequence the TCRbeta CDR3 regions. Here the immuneACCESS table is served through TCRdb, limited to in-frame sequences with V and J called. Missing clones are a known gap in these copies; in checked studies unresolved V genes cover under half, and the rest lacks a known reason. A total of 57,000 or so clones appear in this sample, about 86% of them only once. Together, the top ten hold almost 4% of the sample.

Sequenced here: CD4+ or CD8+ T cells sorted from blood, sampled in a trial of the OX40 agonist ivuxolimab. The chain employs TRBV7-2 and TRBJ1-1, with the D gene call left open. The clonotype originates from an adult with an advanced solid tumor such as melanoma, head and neck, liver or kidney cancer. The bases read TGTGCCAGCAGCTTGGGAGGCGCGGGGAACACTGAAGCTTTCTTT. It encodes CASSLGGAGNTEAFF.